These T cell receptor beta chains were read from a single sample in a study of T cells in Graves' hyperthyroidism and ophthalmopathy. TCRdb reanalysed the multiplex PCR reads using MiXCR and keeps one entry per CDR3 protein. The sample consists of roughly 100,000 distinct CDR3 sequences, over 45% of them appearing once. The specimen sequenced was blood. All receptors derive from a man between 40 and 49 years old with Graves' hyperthyroidism. CDR3s include the opening cysteine and the closing phenylalanine or tryptophan. A D gene is named only where the DNA matches it firmly. Where a row states a size, it is once, few, many or the class of an expanded clone; other rows omit it.

clone_size: many
v_call: TRBV4-1
d_call: -
j_call: TRBJ1-5
cdr3_aa: CASSQDEPNQPQHF
cdr3_nt: TGCGCCAGCAGCCAAGATGAACCGAATCAGCCCCAGCATTTT

clone_size: many
v_call: TRBV9
d_call: TRBD1
j_call: TRBJ2-2
cdr3_aa: CASSARTGMNTGELFF
cdr3_nt: TGTGCCAGCAGCGCAAGGACAGGGATGAACACCGGGGAGCTGTTTTTT

clone_size: -
v_call: TRBV20-1
d_call: -
j_call: TRBJ2-3
cdr3_aa: CSETQGTDTQYF
cdr3_nt: TGCAGCGAAACTCAGGGCACAGATACGCAGTATTTT

clone_size: -
v_call: TRBV29-1
d_call: TRBD2
j_call: TRBJ2-1
cdr3_aa: CSVEDGASGMNGQFF
cdr3_nt: TGCAGCGTTGAAGACGGGGCTAGCGGGATGAATGGGCAGTTCTTC

clone_size: many
v_call: TRBV28
d_call: -
j_call: TRBJ2-7
cdr3_aa: CASSQQPYEQYF
cdr3_nt: TGTGCCAGCAGTCAACAGCCCTACGAGCAGTACTTC

clone_size: -
v_call: TRBV25-1
d_call: -
j_call: TRBJ2-3
cdr3_aa: CASSAGERARGTDTQYF
cdr3_nt: TGTGCCAGCAGTGCCGGAGAGAGGGCCCGTGGCACAGATACGCAGTATTTT

clone_size: many
v_call: TRBV20-1
d_call: -
j_call: TRBJ2-3
cdr3_aa: CSARNAPTDTQYF
cdr3_nt: TGCAGTGCTAGAAATGCACCCACAGATACGCAGTATTTT

clone_size: many
v_call: TRBV25-1
d_call: TRBD1
j_call: TRBJ2-3
cdr3_aa: CASSTGGDTQYF
cdr3_nt: TGTGCCAGCAGCACAGGGGGAGATACGCAGTATTTT

clone_size: many
v_call: TRBV11-2
d_call: -
j_call: TRBJ2-5
cdr3_aa: CASSLDRAGTKETQYF
cdr3_nt: TGTGCCAGCAGCTTAGATCGTGCAGGTACCAAAGAGACCCAGTACTTC

clone_size: -
v_call: TRBV29-1
d_call: -
j_call: TRBJ2-3
cdr3_aa: CSAGVGGGTDTQYF
cdr3_nt: TGCAGCGCTGGTGTTGGCGGGGGCACAGATACGCAGTATTTT

clone_size: medium-sized
v_call: TRBV15
d_call: -
j_call: TRBJ2-7
cdr3_aa: CATSSGTYEQYF
cdr3_nt: TGTGCCACCTCTTCCGGAACCTACGAGCAGTACTTC

clone_size: many
v_call: TRBV6-2/TRBV6-3
d_call: -
j_call: TRBJ1-1
cdr3_aa: CASSYSGQAQKAFF
cdr3_nt: TGTGCCAGCAGTTACTCTGGGCAGGCGCAGAAAGCTTTCTTT

clone_size: many
v_call: TRBV9
d_call: TRBD2
j_call: TRBJ2-5
cdr3_aa: CASSVGGGTETQYF
cdr3_nt: TGTGCCAGCAGCGTGGGGGGGGGGACGGAGACCCAGTACTTC

clone_size: -
v_call: TRBV19
d_call: TRBD1
j_call: TRBJ1-2
cdr3_aa: CASSIMGQHYGYTF
cdr3_nt: TGTGCCAGTAGTATAATGGGACAGCACTATGGCTACACCTTC

clone_size: -
v_call: TRBV15
d_call: -
j_call: TRBJ2-6
cdr3_aa: CATSSPDGNSGANVLTF
cdr3_nt: TGTGCCACCAGCAGCCCGGACGGCAACTCTGGGGCCAACGTCCTGACTTTC

clone_size: many
v_call: TRBV7-9
d_call: TRBD1
j_call: TRBJ2-2
cdr3_aa: CASSEQGLSGELFF
cdr3_nt: TGTGCCAGCAGCGAACAGGGGTTGTCCGGGGAGCTGTTTTTT

clone_size: -
v_call: TRBV5-1
d_call: -
j_call: TRBJ1-1
cdr3_aa: CASSLVPLAGGTEAFF
cdr3_nt: TGCGCCAGCAGCTTGGTTCCGCTAGCGGGAGGGACTGAAGCTTTCTTT

clone_size: -
v_call: TRBV6-5
d_call: -
j_call: TRBJ2-5
cdr3_aa: CASSPGRYLQETQYF
cdr3_nt: TGTGCCAGCAGTCCGGGACGGTACCTCCAAGAGACCCAGTACTTC

clone_size: many
v_call: TRBV24-1
d_call: -
j_call: TRBJ2-1
cdr3_aa: CATSDLKRNEQFF
cdr3_nt: TGTGCCACCAGTGATTTAAAAAGGAATGAGCAGTTCTTC

clone_size: many
v_call: TRBV20-1
d_call: TRBD1
j_call: TRBJ1-2
cdr3_aa: CSPRQGVQGANYGYTF
cdr3_nt: TGCAGTCCAAGACAGGGGGTACAAGGAGCTAACTATGGCTACACCTTC

clone_size: many
v_call: TRBV29-1
d_call: TRBD1
j_call: TRBJ1-1
cdr3_aa: CSVERGTGMNTEAFF
cdr3_nt: TGCAGCGTTGAGAGGGGGACAGGGATGAACACTGAAGCTTTCTTT

clone_size: -
v_call: TRBV5-5
d_call: TRBD2
j_call: TRBJ2-3
cdr3_aa: CASSLDALASGYGPDTQYF
cdr3_nt: TGTGCCAGCAGCTTGGATGCCCTTGCTAGCGGGTACGGGCCAGATACGCAGTATTTT

clone_size: -
v_call: TRBV9
d_call: -
j_call: TRBJ2-7
cdr3_aa: CASSVEGGTGELYF
cdr3_nt: TGTGCCAGCAGCGTAGAAGGGGGTACCGGGGAGCTGTACTTC

clone_size: -
v_call: TRBV20-1
d_call: -
j_call: TRBJ2-1
cdr3_aa: CSAKSDTSSYNEQFF
cdr3_nt: TGCAGTGCTAAGTCTGATACTAGCTCCTACAATGAGCAGTTCTTC

clone_size: -
v_call: TRBV12-3/TRBV12-4
d_call: TRBD2
j_call: TRBJ2-2
cdr3_aa: CASSYAAGAATGELFF
cdr3_nt: TGTGCCAGCAGTTATGCCGCGGGAGCAGCCACCGGGGAGCTGTTTTTT

clone_size: -
v_call: TRBV19
d_call: TRBD2
j_call: TRBJ2-1
cdr3_aa: CASSLLPGLAGAAYNEQFF
cdr3_nt: TGTGCCAGTAGTCTCTTACCGGGACTAGCGGGAGCTGCCTACAATGAGCAGTTCTTC

clone_size: many
v_call: TRBV7-9
d_call: -
j_call: TRBJ2-6
cdr3_aa: CASTSTGKLTGSISGANVLTF
cdr3_nt: TGTGCCAGCACCTCTACTGGTAAGCTGACGGGGTCGATCTCTGGGGCCAACGTCCTGACTTTC

clone_size: many
v_call: TRBV18
d_call: -
j_call: TRBJ2-7
cdr3_aa: CASSPTGSYEQYF
cdr3_nt: TGTGCCAGCAGTCCCACCGGGTCCTACGAGCAGTACTTC

clone_size: many
v_call: TRBV11-3
d_call: -
j_call: TRBJ2-7
cdr3_aa: CASSSLSGEQYF
cdr3_nt: TGTGCCAGCAGCTCACTTTCCGGGGAGCAGTACTTC

clone_size: many
v_call: TRBV7-2
d_call: -
j_call: TRBJ2-2
cdr3_aa: CASSLGGASFTGELFF
cdr3_nt: TGTGCCAGCAGCTTGGGGGGGGCAAGCTTCACCGGGGAGCTGTTTTTT

clone_size: -
v_call: TRBV29-1
d_call: -
j_call: TRBJ2-1
cdr3_aa: CSLGGDYNEQFF
cdr3_nt: TGCAGCTTGGGAGGAGATTACAATGAGCAGTTCTTC

clone_size: many
v_call: TRBV12-3/TRBV12-4
d_call: TRBD1
j_call: TRBJ2-1
cdr3_aa: CASSSPGTGINEQFF
cdr3_nt: TGTGCCAGCAGTTCCCCCGGGACAGGGATCAATGAGCAGTTCTTC

clone_size: many
v_call: TRBV7-9
d_call: -
j_call: TRBJ1-4
cdr3_aa: CASSLTGAGGKLFF
cdr3_nt: TGTGCCAGCAGCTTAACCGGGGCTGGGGGAAAACTGTTTTTT

clone_size: many
v_call: TRBV20-1
d_call: -
j_call: TRBJ1-2
cdr3_aa: CSARKGGNYGYTF
cdr3_nt: TGCAGTGCTAGAAAGGGCGGAAACTATGGCTACACCTTC

clone_size: many
v_call: TRBV29-1
d_call: TRBD2
j_call: TRBJ2-1
cdr3_aa: CSVEPGGLGEQFF
cdr3_nt: TGCAGCGTTGAACCGGGGGGTTTGGGGGAGCAGTTCTTC

clone_size: many
v_call: TRBV7-9
d_call: TRBD1
j_call: TRBJ1-2
cdr3_aa: CASSLFGTAYGCTF
cdr3_nt: TGTGCCAGCAGCTTGTTCGGGACAGCATATGGCTGCACCTTC

clone_size: -
v_call: TRBV11-2
d_call: TRBD1
j_call: TRBJ2-7
cdr3_aa: CASSSPWTGKWEQYF
cdr3_nt: TGTGCCAGCAGCTCGCCCTGGACAGGGAAGTGGGAGCAGTACTTC

clone_size: -
v_call: TRBV9
d_call: -
j_call: TRBJ1-6
cdr3_aa: CASTPRGGGSPLHF
cdr3_nt: TGTGCCAGCACCCCGAGGGGGGGTGGGTCACCCCTCCACTTT

clone_size: many
v_call: TRBV7-2
d_call: TRBD1
j_call: TRBJ1-4
cdr3_aa: CASSFQGAGEKLFF
cdr3_nt: TGTGCCAGCAGCTTTCAGGGGGCCGGGGAAAAACTGTTTTTT

clone_size: many
v_call: TRBV7-2
d_call: -
j_call: TRBJ2-1
cdr3_aa: CASSPADGRREQFF
cdr3_nt: TGTGCCAGCAGCCCGGCGGACGGGAGACGTGAGCAGTTCTTC

clone_size: many
v_call: TRBV19
d_call: -
j_call: TRBJ1-3
cdr3_aa: CASKQGNTIYF
cdr3_nt: TGTGCCAGTAAACAGGGAAACACCATATATTTT

clone_size: -
v_call: TRBV5-1
d_call: -
j_call: TRBJ2-5
cdr3_aa: CASSLAGRGSQYF
cdr3_nt: TGCGCCAGCAGCTTGGCCGGGCGTGGCTCCCAGTACTTC

clone_size: many
v_call: TRBV13
d_call: -
j_call: TRBJ2-7
cdr3_aa: CASSSLLTYEQYF
cdr3_nt: TGTGCCAGCAGCTCCCTCTTAACCTACGAGCAGTACTTC

clone_size: -
v_call: TRBV5-6
d_call: TRBD2
j_call: TRBJ2-5
cdr3_aa: CASSLAERGAVETQYF
cdr3_nt: TGTGCCAGCAGCTTGGCCGAGCGGGGCGCTGTGGAGACCCAGTACTTC

clone_size: many
v_call: TRBV29-1
d_call: -
j_call: TRBJ2-5
cdr3_aa: CSVDAWPQETQYF
cdr3_nt: TGCAGCGTTGACGCTTGGCCTCAAGAGACCCAGTACTTC

clone_size: -
v_call: TRBV20-1
d_call: -
j_call: TRBJ2-5
cdr3_aa: CSAVREETQYF
cdr3_nt: TGCAGTGCGGTTAGAGAAGAGACCCAGTACTTC

clone_size: -
v_call: TRBV24-1
d_call: -
j_call: TRBJ1-2
cdr3_aa: CASRWTGGAYGYTF
cdr3_nt: TGTGCCAGCAGGTGGACCGGGGGGGCCTATGGCTACACCTTC

clone_size: many
v_call: TRBV7-9
d_call: -
j_call: TRBJ2-5
cdr3_aa: CASSGFGGDGGRETQYF
cdr3_nt: TGTGCCAGCAGCGGATTTGGAGGAGACGGAGGTAGAGAGACCCAGTACTTC

clone_size: many
v_call: TRBV20-1
d_call: -
j_call: TRBJ1-2
cdr3_aa: CSARVEGGGYTF
cdr3_nt: TGCAGTGCTAGGGTAGAAGGGGGTGGCTACACCTTC

clone_size: many
v_call: TRBV10-2
d_call: -
j_call: TRBJ2-1
cdr3_aa: CASSRGVPSYNEQFF
cdr3_nt: TGCGCCAGCAGTAGGGGAGTCCCGTCCTACAATGAGCAGTTCTTC

clone_size: many
v_call: TRBV7-2
d_call: TRBD2
j_call: TRBJ2-5
cdr3_aa: CASSLGLAGGKGETQYF
cdr3_nt: TGTGCCAGCAGCTTAGGTCTAGCGGGAGGGAAGGGCGAGACCCAGTACTTC